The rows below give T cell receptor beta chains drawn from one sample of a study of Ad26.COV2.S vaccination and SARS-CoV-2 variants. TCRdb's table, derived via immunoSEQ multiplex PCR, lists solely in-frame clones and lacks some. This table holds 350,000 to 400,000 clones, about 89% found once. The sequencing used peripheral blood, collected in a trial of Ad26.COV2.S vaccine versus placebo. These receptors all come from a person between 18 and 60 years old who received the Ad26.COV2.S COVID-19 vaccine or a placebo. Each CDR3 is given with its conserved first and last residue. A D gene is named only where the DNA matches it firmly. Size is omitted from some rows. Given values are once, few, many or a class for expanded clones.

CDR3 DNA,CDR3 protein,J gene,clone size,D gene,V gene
TGTGCCAGCAGCCCTAGCGGGATTAGATACAATGAGCAGTTCTTC,CASSPSGIRYNEQFF,TRBJ2-1,.,TRBD2,TRBV7-8
TGTGCCAGCAGCCAAGATACGACTGCTTCTGGAAACACCATATATTTT,CASSQDTTASGNTIYF,TRBJ1-3,.,.,TRBV3-1/TRBV3-2
TGTGCCACCAGCAGAGAGATGGGACTAGGCAATGAGCAGTTCTTC,CATSREMGLGNEQFF,TRBJ2-1,.,TRBD2,TRBV15
TGTGCCCACAGCCGGCAGGGGGCCCCAGATACGCAGTATTTT,CAHSRQGAPDTQYF,TRBJ2-3,.,TRBD1,TRBV30
TGTGCCACCAGTGATCCGACGGGACAGGGGATACACGGTCAGTACTTC,CATSDPTGQGIHGQYF,TRBJ2-7,.,TRBD1,TRBV24-1
TGCAGTGTTAGTAGCGGGGGGGGCTGGTATGGCTACACCTTC,CSVSSGGGWYGYTF,TRBJ1-2,.,.,TRBV20-1
TGTGCCAGCAGCCAAGTCCGGAACACCATATATTTT,CASSQVRNTIYF,TRBJ1-3,.,.,TRBV14
TGTGCCAGCAGCCGACGGACCCGGGGGACTGAAGCTTTCTTT,CASSRRTRGTEAFF,TRBJ1-1,.,.,TRBV13
TGTGCCAGCAGCAGCACCGTTCGGGGACAGGGGGAAGCTTTCTTT,CASSSTVRGQGEAFF,TRBJ1-1,.,TRBD1,TRBV28
TGCGCCAGCAGCTTGGGGGACAGATCTTCACCCCTCCACTTT,CASSLGDRSSPLHF,TRBJ1-6,once,TRBD1,TRBV5-1
TGCGCCAGCAGCCAATTTACCCAGGGTGATTGGTATTCACCCCTCCACTTT,CASSQFTQGDWYSPLHF,TRBJ1-6,few,.,TRBV4-1
TGCGCCAGCAGCTTGGAGGGCACAGATACGCAGTATTTT,CASSLEGTDTQYF,TRBJ2-3,.,.,TRBV5-1
TGTGCCAGCAGCCAGGGGACAGGGTATTATGGCTACACCTTC,CASSQGTGYYGYTF,TRBJ1-2,many,TRBD1,TRBV3-1/TRBV3-2
TGTGCCTGGAGGGCAGGGGATCAGCCCCAGCATTTT,CAWRAGDQPQHF,TRBJ1-5,few,.,TRBV30
TGTGCCAGCAGCCCCGGGGGTAGTGAAGCTTTCTTT,CASSPGGSEAFF,TRBJ1-1,.,.,TRBV28
TGTGCCAGCAGTGAACAACTAGTGTCCTACGAGCAGTACTTC,CASSEQLVSYEQYF,TRBJ2-7,.,.,TRBV2
TGCGCCAGCAGCCAAGGCCCTAGCAATCAGCCCCAGCATTTT,CASSQGPSNQPQHF,TRBJ1-5,.,.,TRBV4-1
TGTGCCTGGTCTTCCCGACAGATGGGCAACTACGAGCAGTACTTC,CAWSSRQMGNYEQYF,TRBJ2-7,.,.,TRBV30
TGTGCCAGCAGCCAGGGACCAAGCTCCTACAATGAGCAGTTCTTC,CASSQGPSSYNEQFF,TRBJ2-1,.,.,TRBV14
TGCGCCAGCAGCCGGCTTCGGACTAGCGGGAGGGAAACTTTAACCCGCACAGATACGCAGTATTTT,CASSRLRTSGRETLTRTDTQYF,TRBJ2-3,.,TRBD2,TRBV4-1
TGTGCCAGCAGCTTCTCGGACGGCGGCACCCAGCATTTT,CASSFSDGGTQHF,TRBJ1-5,.,.,TRBV11-2
TGCGCCAGCAGCCAAGGGAGGCAGAACTACGAGCAGTACTTC,CASSQGRQNYEQYF,TRBJ2-7,.,.,TRBV4-3
TGTGCCAGCAGTGAAGACTTGACTAGCGCCAATGAGCAGTTCTTC,CASSEDLTSANEQFF,TRBJ2-1,.,TRBD2,TRBV25-1
TGTGCCAGCATTGAGGGGGCGGGCTATGGCTACACCTTC,CASIEGAGYGYTF,TRBJ1-2,.,TRBD1,TRBV2
TGTGCCAGCAGTGAAGCGAAGGGCACCCGCTCTGGAAACACCATATATTTT,CASSEAKGTRSGNTIYF,TRBJ1-3,.,.,TRBV6-1
TGTGCCAGCAGCGCAGGGTCCCAAGAGACCCAGTACTTC,CASSAGSQETQYF,TRBJ2-5,.,.,TRBV11-2
TGTGCCAGCAGTGATCGACCGATCCTCCACTTT,CASSDRPILHF,TRBJ1-6,.,.,TRBV6-1
TGTGCCAGCAGTAAGACAAGCGAAGAAAACATTCAGTACTTC,CASSKTSEENIQYF,TRBJ2-4,.,.,TRBV6-5
TGCGCCAGCAGCCGCTCGGGACAGGCGAACACCGGGGAGCTGTTTTTT,CASSRSGQANTGELFF,TRBJ2-2,.,TRBD1,TRBV5-1
TGTGCCAGCTCACCAGGGCGGGACGGATCTTACAATGAGCAGTTCTTC,CASSPGRDGSYNEQFF,TRBJ2-1,few,.,TRBV18
TGTGCCAGCAGTGGACAGGGAATCGGGGAGCTGTTTTTT,CASSGQGIGELFF,TRBJ2-2,.,TRBD1,TRBV2
TGTGCCAGCGGGAGGGCCTACGAGCAGTACTTC,CASGRAYEQYF,TRBJ2-7,.,TRBD2,TRBV7-2
TGTGCCAGCAGTTCACCTCCAGGGGGCGCGGGTCAGCCCCAGCATTTT,CASSSPPGGAGQPQHF,TRBJ1-5,once,TRBD1,TRBV2
TGTGCCAGTAGTCTCCAATCATCGGGACGGAACACCGGGGAGCTGTTTTTT,CASSLQSSGRNTGELFF,TRBJ2-2,.,.,TRBV19
TGTGCCAGCAGTTCCAGGACAGCAGCCACAGATACGCAGTATTTT,CASSSRTAATDTQYF,TRBJ2-3,.,.,TRBV6-5
TGTGCCAGCAGTTTACCCGAAGGGGGTCGGCATCAGCCCCAGCATTTT,CASSLPEGGRHQPQHF,TRBJ1-5,.,.,TRBV28
TGCGCCAGCAGCTGGGGGGACAGGGAATCAGATACGCAGTATTTT,CASSWGDRESDTQYF,TRBJ2-3,.,TRBD1,TRBV5-1
TGTGCCAGCAGTGAAATGGGCAACACAGATACGCAGTATTTT,CASSEMGNTDTQYF,TRBJ2-3,.,.,TRBV6-1
TGTGCCAGCAGTTTTAGCTTTACAGGGGTTCAGCCCCAGCATTTT,CASSFSFTGVQPQHF,TRBJ1-5,.,TRBD1,TRBV28
TGTGCCAGCAGCAAACGACAGGGCGGTAATGAAGCTTTCTTT,CASSKRQGGNEAFF,TRBJ1-1,.,TRBD1,TRBV14
TGTGCCACCAGTACCGACAGGACTAACTATGGCTACACCTTC,CATSTDRTNYGYTF,TRBJ1-2,.,.,TRBV24-1
TGTGCCAGCAGTCCTATGACTAGCGGAGGGGGACAAGAGACCCAGTACTTC,CASSPMTSGGGQETQYF,TRBJ2-5,once,TRBD2,TRBV13
TGTGCCAGCAGTCCAGGGTTGCACAATGAGCAGTTCTTC,CASSPGLHNEQFF,TRBJ2-1,.,.,TRBV27
TGTGCCAGCAGTTTATCAGGGGCTGGCTACACCTTC,CASSLSGAGYTF,TRBJ1-2,few,.,TRBV28
TGCGCCAGCAGCTTGGCTGGACTAGCGGGAGGTGTCTACGAGCAGTACTTC,CASSLAGLAGGVYEQYF,TRBJ2-7,.,TRBD2,TRBV5-1
TGTGCCAGTAGTATAGTCTGGGGGAGGGGCAATGAGCAGTTCTTC,CASSIVWGRGNEQFF,TRBJ2-1,.,TRBD2,TRBV19
TGTGCCAGCAGCCAAGAACTAGCGGGAGTCCTTAGGGAGCAGTACTTC,CASSQELAGVLREQYF,TRBJ2-7,once,TRBD2,TRBV14
TGTGCCACCAGTGATTCTGTTATCTACGAGCAGTACTTC,CATSDSVIYEQYF,TRBJ2-7,once,.,TRBV24-1
TGTGCCAGCAGCGTAAGGCGGGAGAGGACCGGGGAGCTGTTTTTT,CASSVRRERTGELFF,TRBJ2-2,.,TRBD2,TRBV9
TGTGCCAGCAGCACGGGACAGGGAAGAGGCGGCTACACCTTC,CASSTGQGRGGYTF,TRBJ1-2,.,TRBD1,TRBV5-6
TGTGCCAGTTTCAAGAGGGGCACCGGGGAGCTGTTTTTT,CASFKRGTGELFF,TRBJ2-2,once,.,TRBV19
TGTGGGGGAGGCAGGAGCCAGGAGCAGTACTTC,CGGGRSQEQYF,TRBJ2-7,.,.,TRBV30
TGTGCCATCAGGGCCCAGACTAGCGGGACCTACGAGCAGTACTTC,CAIRAQTSGTYEQYF,TRBJ2-7,few,TRBD2,TRBV10-3
TGTGCCAGTAGTCCCCCTACGGGCGAGAGCTCTGGAAACACCATATATTTT,CASSPPTGESSGNTIYF,TRBJ1-3,.,.,TRBV19
TGTGCCAGCTCACCACCCGGGAGCTCTGGAAACACCATATATTTT,CASSPPGSSGNTIYF,TRBJ1-3,.,.,TRBV18
TGTGCCAGCAGTCCACCGGGGGCACGTACCTACGAGCAGTACTTC,CASSPPGARTYEQYF,TRBJ2-7,.,.,TRBV7-9
TGTGCCTGGAGTGTAGGGGACAGGGTGGGGGAGGCCCAGCATTTT,CAWSVGDRVGEAQHF,TRBJ1-5,.,TRBD1,TRBV30
TGTGCCAGCAGTACTAGCGGGAGGTGGAATGAGCAGTTCTTC,CASSTSGRWNEQFF,TRBJ2-1,.,TRBD2,TRBV7-9